This TCR beta chain stems from a study of blood T cell repertoires in COVID-19. On the study more broadly: The cDNA or gDNA used as material had been derived from T cells, B-cell-depleted T cells, or PBMCs.

As processed by the authors: How many nucleated cells were present was estimated from reference gene primer amplification. Assay used: immunoSEQ multiplex PCR; TCRdb lists only in-frame clones, some missing. That table is the source of V, J and clone size, and D and trimming were worked out from the DNA. The sample records 130,000 or so clones, 86% being singletons. Germline values: CDR1 KGHSH, CDR2 LQKENI. Trimming cost V 3 bases and J 2 bases; bases outside gene matches: 6. The CDR3 is 15 residues long. Sequenced material: peripheral blood. The clonotype was recovered from a woman between 70 and 85 years old with COVID-19, enrolled during active disease. This chain links TRBV18 with TRBJ2-7; 8 nucleotides match TRBD1. The CDR3: CASSPGAGGTYEQYF. In DNA form, the CDR3 reads TGTGCCAGCTCACCCGGGGCAGGGGGCACCTACGAGCAGTACTTC.